The 30 T cell receptor beta chains presented below share a single source sample, sequenced in a study of blood T cell repertoires in COVID-19 (dated by TCRdb to the early 2020s). The method behind the library was the immunoSEQ multiplex PCR assay. TCRdb provides this immuneACCESS table in a form limited to in-frame rearrangements. Some clones are lacking; in checked studies, under half of them reflect an unresolved V gene, and why the rest are absent is not known. The sample records 60,000 to 80,000 clones, 75% to 85% of which are singletons. Of the sample, about 23% is held by the ten largest clones. The sample taken for sequencing was peripheral blood. Receptors were obtained from a man over 45 with acute or convalescent COVID-19.

The gene calls are TRBV2 and TRBJ2-2; D is possibly TRBD1 (6 bases). V lost 3 bases, J lost 15 bases, and 11 bases lay in between. CDR3 length equals 11 residues. Germline CDR1 is SNHLY and CDR2 is FYNNEI. The CDR3 loop is CASSEIAGVFF. CDR3 nucleotides: TGTGCCAGCAGTGAGATAGCAGGGGTGTTTTTT.

V gene TRBV6-1 combines with J gene TRBJ1-5, with D uncertain. V was clipped by 0 bases and J by 5 bases, with 11 bases between them. The germline V gene has CDR1 MNHNS and CDR2 SASEGT. The CDR3 is 15 residues long. CDR3 sequence reads: CASSEAVLEYQPQHF. The CDR3 DNA follows: TGTGCCAGCAGTGAAGCGGTATTGGAGTATCAGCCCCAGCATTTT.

The chain has TRBV4-1 and TRBJ2-1, with 9 bases fitting TRBD1. With V trimmed by 4 bases and J by 4 bases, 11 bases remained unmatched. The CDR3 has 17 amino acids. The V gene's germline CDR1 is MGHRA and CDR2 YSYEKL. The CDR3 DNA reads as TGCGCCAGCAGCCCCCAGTCCGGGACAGGGTTGTACAATGAGCAGTTCTTC. Its translation: CASSPQSGTGLYNEQFF.

The chain joins TRBV6-5 to TRBJ1-1; tentatively, D is TRBD1 (6 bases). V lost 2 bases, J lost 5 bases, and 15 bases lay in between. CDR3 size: 15 residues. Germline V CDR1 and CDR2: MNHEY, SVGAGI. For the CDR3, the DNA is TGTGCCAGCAGTTACGGGGCAACAGGGACAACTGAAGCTTTCTTT. It encodes CASSYGATGTTEAFF.

The chain combines TRBV7-6 with TRBJ2-1; 9 nucleotides agree with TRBD2. Germline V lookup: CDR1 SGHVS, CDR2 FNYEAQ. J gave up 6 bases and V 1 base, and 4 bases lay outside the gene matches. The CDR3 runs to 15 residues. CDR3 nucleotide sequence: TGTGCCAGCAGCTTAGATCCGACTAGCGGCAATGAGCAGTTCTTC. Translating gives CASSLDPTSGNEQFF.

A single count supports this clone. The chain links TRBV5-1 to TRBJ1-1, with D perhaps TRBD1 (5 bases). With 1 base removed from V and 1 base from J, the gap between germline ends came to 11 bases. The CDR3 runs to 15 residues. In germline, CDR1 is SGHRS, CDR2 YFSETQ. CDR3 sequence: CASSLSGVGNTEAFF. CDR3 coding DNA: TGCGCCAGCAGCTTGTCGGGGGTGGGGAACACTGAAGCTTTCTTT.

The genes are TRBV19 and TRBJ1-5; perhaps TRBD1 as D (6 bases). Germline V gene data show CDR1 as LNHDA and CDR2 as SQIVND (reference sequence). With 6 bases removed from V and 2 bases from J, the gap between germline ends came to 11 bases. The CDR3 loop spans 14 amino acids. The CDR3 reads CASRGAERNQPQHF. In DNA form, the CDR3 reads TGTGCCAGTAGGGGGGCTGAGCGCAATCAGCCCCAGCATTTT.

The J gene is TRBJ2-1, the V gene TRBV27, with a possible D match to TRBD2 (5 bases). CDR1 and CDR2 (germline): MNHEY, SMNVEV (reference sequence). The CDR3 spans 15 residues. V was clipped by 6 bases and J by 2 bases, with 14 bases between them. CDR3 sequence (DNA): TGTGCCAGCAGCCCCTCCCCACTAGCCTACAATGAGCAGTTCTTC. Translation: CASSPSPLAYNEQFF.

V usage is TRBV19 and J usage is TRBJ1-6, with a tentative D call TRBD1 (6 bases). The V gene lost 4 bases and the J gene lost 9 bases, with 13 bases spanning the gap. Germline CDR1 LNHDA, CDR2 SQIVND (reference sequence). The CDR3 has 14 amino acids. CDR3 residues: CASSKNRETSPLHF. CDR3 coding DNA: TGTGCCAGTAGTAAGAACAGGGAAACTTCACCCCTCCACTTT.

This chain uses TRBV30 with TRBJ2-7; tentative D call: TRBD2 (5 bases). Germline V gene lookup returns CDR1 GTSNPN and CDR2 SVGIG (reference sequence). This CDR3 region has 12 residues. Trimming took off 0 bases at V and 3 bases at J, with 6 bases between the two ends. CDR3 sequence reads: CAWSVGSYEQYV. The CDR3 DNA reads as TGTGCCTGGAGTGTAGGGAGCTACGAGCAGTACGTC.

With respect to this clone: Other DNA sequences in this sample translate to the same CDR3. The rearrangement uses TRBV2 and TRBJ1-6, with D unresolved. CDR1 is SNHLY, CDR2 FYNNEI, per germline. The V end lost 0 bases, the J end lost 7 bases, and 7 bases lay between the germline ends. There are 14 residues in the CDR3. The CDR3 region is CASSEARLNSPLHF. The CDR3 bases are TGTGCCAGCAGTGAAGCGAGGCTGAATTCACCCCTCCACTTT.

This chain joins TRBV5-6 and TRBJ1-5; D is ambiguous. CDR1 SGHDT and CDR2 YYEEEE come from the germline V gene. Trimming cost V 4 bases and J 6 bases, with 5 bases left between them. The CDR3 length is 11 residues. Here the CDR3 DNA reads TGTGCCAGCAGCATTCGTCAGCCCCAGCATTTT. As protein: CASSIRQPQHF.

The chain uses TRBV2 and TRBJ2-7, with 8 bases that match TRBD1. This CDR3 region has 15 residues. With 5 bases clipped from V and 5 bases from J, the junction kept 11 bases outside the gene matches. The germline CDR1 and CDR2 sequences are SNHLY and FYNNEI. In DNA form, the CDR3 reads TGTGCCAGCAGTACCACGACAGGGGCCCCGAACGAGCAGTACTTC. It is translated as CASSTTTGAPNEQYF.

The rearrangement joins TRBV27 to TRBJ1-1, with D perhaps matching TRBD1 (5 bases). The V end lost 6 bases, the J end lost 1 base, and 9 bases lay between the germline ends. The CDR3 length is 13 residues. Germline-derived CDR1 and CDR2 are MNHEY and SMNVEV (reference sequence). The CDR3 DNA sequence: TGTGCCAGCAGCGGAGGGGCGAACACTGAAGCTTTCTTT. Residues: CASSGGANTEAFF.

The V and J genes are TRBV27 and TRBJ2-7, with D maybe TRBD2 (5 bases). CDR1 MNHEY and CDR2 SMNVEV come from the germline V gene (reference sequence). The CDR3 consists of 14 residues. V was pared by 2 bases and J by 4 bases, with 12 bases between. This CDR3 reads CASSLAGKFYEQYF. In nucleotides, the CDR3 is TGTGCCAGCAGTTTAGCCGGGAAATTTTACGAGCAGTACTTC.

V gene TRBV9 combines with J gene TRBJ2-2; 9 bases agree with TRBD2. Germline CDR1 is SGDLS and CDR2 is YYNGEE. J lost 5 bases, V lost 2 bases, and 4 bases had no gene match. This CDR3 has 15 amino acids. The CDR3 DNA reads TGTGCCAGCAGCGTCGGTAGCGGGGGAACCGGGGAGCTGTTTTTT. Residues: CASSVGSGGTGELFF. The whole variable domain, remainder taken from reference TRBV9 and TRBJ2-2, is DSGVTQTPKHLITATGQRVTLRCSPRSGDLSVYWYQQSLDQGLQFLIQYYNGEERAKGNILERFSAQQFPDLHSELNLSSLELGDSALYFCASSVGSGGTGELFFGEGSRLTVL.

The rearrangement links TRBV11-2 to TRBJ2-3, with 9 bases matching TRBD2. The CDR3 sequence is 17 residues long. Looked up from germline, CDR1 is SGHAT and CDR2 is FQNNGV. V was pared by 1 base and J by 3 bases, with 8 bases of the junction left unmatched. Here the CDR3 DNA reads TGTGCCAGCAGCTTAGTTCGCGGGGGGGCCTTGACAGATACGCAGTATTTT. Residues: CASSLVRGGALTDTQYF. Full variable domain (rest looked up from reference TRBV11-2 and TRBJ2-3): EAGVAQSPRYKIIEKRQSVAFWCNPISGHATLYWYQQILGQGPKLLIQFQNNGVVDDSQLPKDRFSAERLKGVDSTLKIQPAKLEDSAVYLCASSLVRGGALTDTQYFGPGTRLTVL.

The chain combines TRBV25-1 with TRBJ2-1; D not certain. V was cut by 4 bases and J by 5 bases, with 9 bases left in between. The CDR3 sequence is 13 residues long. Germline CDR1 is MGHDK and CDR2 is SYGVNS. The CDR3 is CASSVMSHNEQFF. CDR3 bases: TGTGCCAGCAGTGTAATGTCCCACAATGAGCAGTTCTTC.

The rearrangement links TRBV11-2 to TRBJ1-1; 7 nucleotides match TRBD1. The CDR3 covers 14 residues. V dropped 5 bases and J dropped 4; count of bases not matched to a gene: 7. Looked up from germline, CDR1 is SGHAT and CDR2 is FQNNGV. The CDR3 nucleotides read TGTGCCAGCAGCCCACTGACAGGGTCCACTGAAGCTTTCTTT. It codes for CASSPLTGSTEAFF.

The chain joins TRBV24-1 to TRBJ1-5; TRBD1 matches at 9 bases. Germline CDR1 and CDR2: KGHDR and SFDVKD. V trimming: 4 bases; J trimming: 10 bases; junction bases outside the gene matches: 13. This CDR3 spans 16 amino acids. The CDR3 is CATSEPDRGELPPQHF. The CDR3 DNA reads as TGTGCCACCAGTGAACCGGACAGGGGCGAACTTCCACCCCAGCATTTT.

The chain carries TRBV6-1 and TRBJ1-1; 7 nucleotides agree with TRBD1. This CDR3 comprises 14 residues. V gave up 3 bases and J gave up 11 bases; unmatched junction bases: 12. CDR1 and CDR2 (germline): MNHNS, SASEGT. The CDR3 spells CASSELLWDSVAFF. In nucleotides, the CDR3 is TGTGCCAGCAGTGAGCTTCTTTGGGACAGCGTTGCTTTCTTT.

The chain links TRBV12-5 to TRBJ2-1; the match to TRBD2 covers 10 bases. CDR1 LGHNT and CDR2 FRNRAP come from the germline V gene. V dropped 6 bases and J dropped 4; count of bases not matched to a gene: 6. The CDR3 sequence is 15 residues long. CDR3 amino acids: CASGAERGGYNEQFF. The CDR3, as DNA: TGTGCTAGTGGCGCCGAGCGGGGGGGTTACAATGAGCAGTTCTTC.

The chain has TRBV13 and TRBJ1-1; 10 bases match TRBD1. This CDR3 has 19 residues. From germline, CDR1 is PRHDT and CDR2 FYEKMQ (reference sequence). J lost 1 base, V lost 3 bases, and 14 bases had no gene match. The DNA of the CDR3 is TGTGCCAGCAGCTTCCATCGACAGGGGGCCTCGGATAAGAACACTGAAGCTTTCTTT. Its protein product is CASSFHRQGASDKNTEAFF.

This rearrangement joins TRBV5-4 to TRBJ2-7; 9 bases line up with TRBD1. The CDR3 is made up of 15 amino acids. V lost 3 bases and J lost 6; bases outside the gene matches: 10. In germline, CDR1 is SGHNT, CDR2 YYREEE (reference sequence). Here the CDR3 reads CASSWQVGQGAEQYF. The CDR3 DNA reads TGTGCCAGCAGCTGGCAGGTGGGACAGGGTGCCGAGCAGTACTTC.

This chain links TRBV11-2 with TRBJ1-4, with 7 bases identical to TRBD1. The CDR3 has 15 residues. In germline, CDR1 is SGHAT, CDR2 FQNNGV. V lost 4 bases and J lost 4; bases outside the gene matches: 6. CDR3 coding DNA: TGTGCCAGCAGCTCTGACAGGGTGATTAATGAAAAACTGTTTTTT. This encodes CASSSDRVINEKLFF.

This rearrangement joins TRBV5-1 to TRBJ1-1, with a possible D match to TRBD1 (5 bases). The CDR3 runs 13 residues. V dropped 2 bases and J dropped 2 bases, with 7 bases sitting between them. Germline loops: CDR1 SGHRS, CDR2 YFSETQ. In DNA, the CDR3 is TGCGCCAGCAGCTTTGACAGCAACACTGAAGCTTTCTTT. Its protein is CASSFDSNTEAFF. Full variable domain (missing parts from reference TRBV5-1 and TRBJ1-1): KAGVTQTPRYLIKTRGQQVTLSCSPISGHRSVSWYQQTPGQGLQFLFEYFSETQRNKGNFPGRFSGRQFSNSRSEMNVSTLELGDSALYLCASSFDSNTEAFFGQGTRLTVV.

V gene TRBV18 combines with J gene TRBJ2-1; a weak D match, TRBD2 (5 bases). Deletions cut 3 bases from V and 10 bases from J, with 10 bases between. Germline CDR1 KGHSH, CDR2 LQKENI. The CDR3 totals 12 residues. The chain's CDR3 is CASSPRGGEQFF. DNA for the CDR3: TGTGCCAGCTCACCCCGAGGAGGCGAGCAGTTCTTC.

The V call is TRBV24-1, the J call TRBJ2-3, with TRBD1 matching 7 bases. Per germline, CDR1 KGHDR and CDR2 SFDVKD. V was pared by 3 bases and J by 1 base, with 3 bases of the junction left unmatched. The CDR3 covers 15 residues. The chain's CDR3 is CATSDPGQRTDTQYF. The CDR3 DNA follows: TGTGCCACCAGTGATCCGGGACAGCGCACAGATACGCAGTATTTT.

This chain joins TRBV6-9 and TRBJ1-4; weak D call: TRBD1 (6 bases). The CDR3 length is 13 residues. Trimming removed 4 bases from V and 4 bases from J, with 7 bases in between. Germline CDR1 reads MNHGY; CDR2 reads SVAAGI. This CDR3 is CASSSGVNEKLFF. The DNA of the CDR3 is TGTGCCAGCAGTTCAGGGGTTAATGAAAAACTGTTTTTT.

This clone was picked up one time. J is TRBJ2-5 and V is TRBV14, with TRBD2 matching 11 bases. Germline CDR1 SGHDN, CDR2 FVKESK. The CDR3 is 18 residues long. Trimming cost V 1 base and J 1 base; bases outside gene matches: 8. The CDR3 sequence: CASSQVAGGPAGQETQYF. For the CDR3, the DNA is TGTGCCAGCAGCCAAGTAGCGGGGGGGCCCGCCGGCCAAGAGACCCAGTACTTC.